The 29 T cell receptor beta chains in this list originate from one sample, sequenced in a study of CD8+CD57+ T cells in acquired aplastic anemia. Sequenced patients had shown CD8+CD57+ cell expansion by flow cytometry. According to the study, genomic DNA was the template for TCR beta VDJ and CDR3 profiling. TCRdb independently ran MiXCR on the reads; one entry per CDR3 protein. Of 250,000 to 350,000 distinct CDR3 sequences in the sample, 45% to 65% were seen once. The sequenced sample was sorted CD4+, CD8+, or CD8+CD57+ T cells (not recorded which) from PBMCs. These receptors all stem from a human donor with aplastic anemia.

This clonotype was seen at least ten times. The chain employs TRBV20-1 and TRBJ1-2; no clear D gene. The CDR3 loop spans 12 amino acids. Germline assignment: CDR1 DFQATT and CDR2 SNEGSKA (reference sequence). V shed 3 bases and J shed 1 base, with 6 bases lying between them. CDR3 sequence: CSARRINYGYTF. For the CDR3, the DNA is TGCAGTGCTAGGCGTATTAACTATGGCTACACCTTC.

The chain joins TRBV10-3 to TRBJ2-3, with 10 bases that match TRBD2. V trimming: 6 bases; J trimming: 1 base; junction bases outside the gene matches: 4. The CDR3 is 15 residues long. CDR1 and CDR2 from the germline V gene are ENHRY and SYGVKD. The CDR3 loop reads CAIRGGTSGTDTQYF. CDR3 DNA: TGTGCCATCAGGGGGGGGACTAGCGGCACAGATACGCAGTATTTT.

J is TRBJ1-3 and V is TRBV2, with D hard to call. Germline V gene sequence: CDR1 SNHLY, CDR2 FYNNEI. The germline V and J ends were trimmed by 1 base and 2 bases, with 3 bases remaining between them. The CDR3 sequence is 13 residues long. The CDR3 protein is CASSEDPGNTIYF. The CDR3 DNA is TGTGCCAGCAGTGAAGACCCTGGAAACACCATATATTTT.

In its sample, this clonotype was seen many times. The rearrangement joins TRBV27 to TRBJ2-7; unclear D gene. The CDR3 runs to 14 residues. From germline, CDR1 is MNHEY and CDR2 SMNVEV (reference sequence). Trimming shortened V by 2 bases and J by 0 bases, and 8 bases separated the two germline ends. The CDR3 DNA is TGTGCCAGCAGTTTAGTGGCAGCCTCCTACGAGCAGTACTTC. Translated: CASSLVAASYEQYF.

V is TRBV5-7 and J is TRBJ2-5; TRBD1 matches at 11 bases. TRBV5-7 is marked as an open reading frame, function uncertain. This CDR3 is 17 amino acids long. The V and J ends lost 3 bases and 5 bases, in that order; junction bases with no gene match: 12. The CDR3 loop reads CASSCPGTGGSVETQYF. The CDR3, as DNA: TGTGCCAGCAGCTGTCCCGGGACAGGGGGGTCCGTCGAGACCCAGTACTTC.

This clonotype was recorded at least ten times. V usage is TRBV20-1 and J usage is TRBJ2-7; D is undetermined. Germline CDR1 DFQATT, CDR2 SNEGSKA (reference sequence). V lost 3 bases to trimming and J lost 0 bases, with 12 bases between them. The CDR3 extends over 14 amino acids. The CDR3 DNA follows: TGCAGTGCTAGGGGCGTCGATTTCTCCTACGAGCAGTACTTC. Its translation: CSARGVDFSYEQYF.

The chain couples TRBV2 to TRBJ1-6, with a possible D match to TRBD1 (6 bases). This CDR3 spans 14 amino acids. Germline V lookup: CDR1 SNHLY, CDR2 FYNNEI. V was cut by 6 bases and J by 7 bases, with 13 bases left in between. Here the CDR3 reads CASRGGTTNSPLHF. The CDR3 region has the DNA TGTGCCAGCAGAGGAGGGACAACGAATTCACCCCTCCACTTT.

The chain recombines TRBV2 with TRBJ2-7; 9 nucleotides agree with TRBD1. J gave up 4 bases and V 11 bases, and 15 bases lay outside the gene matches. This CDR3 has 15 amino acids. The V gene's germline CDR1 is SNHLY and CDR2 FYNNEI. The CDR3 is CAGLGEGQGSYEQYF. DNA of the CDR3: TGTGCCGGACTGGGAGAAGGACAGGGGAGTTACGAGCAGTACTTC.

The table lists this clonotype with a few counts. In DNA form, the CDR3 reads TGTGCCAGCAGCTTAAAGAACGAAGCCCACGAGCAGTACTTC. Translation: CASSLKNEAHEQYF. The V call is TRBV7-6, the J call TRBJ2-7; D is ambiguous. CDR1 and CDR2 (germline): SGHVS, FNYEAQ. The length of the CDR3 is 14 residues. Deletions cut 2 bases from V and 5 bases from J, with 13 bases between.

This sequence joins TRBV7-9 and TRBJ1-6, with TRBD1 identical over 7 bases. Germline V lookup: CDR1 SEHNR, CDR2 FQNEAQ (reference sequence). With 1 base clipped from V and 3 bases from J, the junction kept 12 bases outside the gene matches. The CDR3 length is 19 residues. DNA of the CDR3: TGTGCCAGCAGCTTAGGGGACCGGGACAGAGATAACTATAATTCACCCCTCCACTTT. This sequence encodes CASSLGDRDRDNYNSPLHF.

Points on this clonotype: Since no conserved phenylalanine or tryptophan closes the CDR3, a read error is the likely cause. It is unclear where the CDR3 begins or ends on the DNA, so no DNA is shown, and the CDR3 is as TCRdb lists it. This rearrangement joins TRBV7-9 to TRBJ2-1; the table assigns TRBD1, which was not confirmed against the DNA. The length of the CDR3 is 15 amino acids, counting both ends. Germline CDR1 and CDR2: SEHNR and FQNEAQ (reference sequence). This CDR3 is CASRPRTGPPTMSSC.

The chain has TRBV7-3 and TRBJ1-2; D might be TRBD1 (6 bases). From germline, CDR1 is SGHTA and CDR2 FQGTGA. V shed 2 bases and J shed 6 bases, with 19 bases lying between them. This CDR3 has 16 residues. The CDR3 bases are TGTGCCAGCAGCTTAGTGGGGACGGGGGGGGCGCATGGCTACACCTTC. The encoded protein is CASSLVGTGGAHGYTF.

This clonotype has ten or more counts. The chain carries TRBV3-1 and TRBJ2-7, with D unclear. CDR1 is LGHDT and CDR2 is YNNKEL in the germline V gene (reference sequence). This CDR3 comprises 11 residues. Trimming took 5 bases from V and 2 from J, leaving 4 bases between them. Here the CDR3 reads CASSSPYEQYF. CDR3 DNA: TGTGCCAGCAGCTCCCCCTACGAGCAGTACTTC.

The chain joins TRBV29-1 to TRBJ2-7, with TRBD1 identical over 7 bases. CDR1 and CDR2 from the germline V gene are SQVTM and ANQGSEA. This CDR3 is 11 amino acids long. The CDR3 coding sequence is TGCAGGAACGGACAGGCCTACGAGCAGTACTTC. This codes for CRNGQAYEQYF.

In this sample, this clonotype turned up many times. The chain combines TRBV9 with TRBJ2-7; 9 bases match TRBD2. The germline gives CDR1 SGDLS, CDR2 YYNGEE. CDR3 length: 19 amino acids. The V segment lost 0 bases and the J segment 2 bases; nucleotides outside the gene matches: 15. CDR3 in DNA: TGTGCCAGCAGCGTAGTGTGTGCGGGAGGGCCGAGAGGTCCCTACGAGCAGTACTTC. Translating it yields CASSVVCAGGPRGPYEQYF.

This clonotype was observed a few times. The CDR3 nucleotides read TGTGCCAGCAGCCAAGGCAGGGGCGGAAAGGAAAAACTGTTTTTT. Its protein product is CASSQGRGGKEKLFF. This chain links TRBV3-1 with TRBJ1-4; TRBD1 is a possible D gene (6 bases). The ends were cut back, 1 base at V and 8 bases at J, with 14 bases in the middle. CDR1 is LGHDT and CDR2 is YNNKEL in the germline V gene (reference sequence). The CDR3 runs 15 residues.

The DNA for the CDR3 is TGTGCCAGCAGCGTAGTCGGGGGGGGGAAAGAGACCCAGTACTTC. It encodes CASSVVGGGKETQYF. The rearrangement links TRBV9 to TRBJ2-5; 8 bases line up with TRBD2. J gave up 3 bases and V 0 bases, and 4 bases lay outside the gene matches. There are 15 residues in the CDR3. Germline V gene sequence: CDR1 SGDLS, CDR2 YYNGEE.

This clonotype was picked up many times. This chain joins TRBV6-5 and TRBJ1-5; D uncertain. The germline CDR1 and CDR2 sequences are MNHEY and SVGAGI. The V and J ends lost 8 bases and 6 bases respectively, with 14 bases between them. The CDR3 consists of 13 residues. The CDR3 region has the DNA TGTGCCAGCTTTTCGACCGTGGGTCAGCCCCAGCATTTT. Protein: CASFSTVGQPQHF.

CDR3 bases: TGCAGTGCGCCGACTAGCGGGAGGACAGATACGCAGTATTTT. Residues: CSAPTSGRTDTQYF. The chain links TRBV20-1 to TRBJ2-3; 13 bases are shared with TRBD2. CDR1 and CDR2 (germline): DFQATT, SNEGSKA (reference sequence). Unmatched junction bases numbered 3, after V lost 6 bases and J lost 3 bases. The CDR3 is 14 amino acids.

This clonotype was found a few times. The chain uses TRBV19 and TRBJ2-5, with 7 bases matching TRBD2. Germline lookup yields CDR1 LNHDA and CDR2 SQIVND (reference sequence). V trimming: 1 base; J trimming: 4 bases; junction bases outside the gene matches: 3. The CDR3 sequence is 14 residues long. Here the CDR3 DNA reads TGTGCCAGTAGTATAGGAGCTAGCGGAGAGACCCAGTACTTC. Protein product: CASSIGASGETQYF.

This clonotype was detected only a few times. The chain links TRBV12-1 to TRBJ2-7. TRBV12-1 is tagged as a pseudogene. The CDR3 runs 13 residues. CDR3 residues: CASSFGQTYEQYF. The DNA for the CDR3 is TGTGCCAGCAGCTTTGGGCAGACCTACGAGCAGTACTTC.

This clonotype was detected many times. The genes are TRBV5-4 and TRBJ2-2; 8 bases fit TRBD1. The CDR3 has 17 residues. Germline CDR1 reads SGHNT; CDR2 reads YYREEE (reference sequence). V lost 4 bases, J lost 0 bases, and 8 bases stayed unmatched. CDR3 sequence (DNA): TGTGCCAGCAGCCGTGGACAGGGACAGACGAACACCGGGGAGCTGTTTTTT. Protein sequence: CASSRGQGQTNTGELFF.

The table lists this clonotype with a few counts. The chain has TRBV9 and TRBJ1-2; no clear D gene. The V gene lost 0 bases and the J gene lost 1 base, with 7 bases spanning the gap. Germline V lookup: CDR1 SGDLS, CDR2 YYNGEE. The CDR3 has 14 amino acids. The CDR3 region is CASSVGPDNYGYTF. The CDR3 nucleotides are TGTGCCAGCAGCGTAGGCCCAGATAACTATGGCTACACCTTC.

This clonotype was seen ten or more times. This may be a read error, as it is one base from a much larger clone. The chain joins TRBV12-3 or TRBV12-4 to TRBJ1-6, with D hard to call. Trimming shortened V by 2 bases and J by 8 bases, and 10 bases separated the two germline ends. The CDR3 runs 14 residues. The CDR3, as DNA: TGTGCCAGCAGTTTAACGTCAACAGATTCACCCCTCCACTTT. It codes for CASSLTSTDSPLHF.

In this sample, this clonotype turned up many times. The genes are TRBV14 and TRBJ1-2; possible D gene TRBD1, 6 bases. The germline gives CDR1 SGHDN, CDR2 FVKESK. V was clipped by 4 bases and J by 8 bases, with 14 bases between them. The CDR3 loop spans 13 amino acids. The CDR3 is CASSPAGAIGYTF. For the CDR3, the DNA is TGTGCCAGCAGCCCTGCAGGGGCCATCGGCTACACCTTC.

This clonotype was observed a few times. V and J are TRBV10-3 and TRBJ1-2; D call uncertain. Trimming took 4 bases from V and 2 from J, leaving 11 bases between them. Germline V gene data show CDR1 as ENHRY and CDR2 as SYGVKD. CDR3 size: 14 residues. CDR3 loop: CAISGGSGNYGYTF. The CDR3 region has the DNA TGTGCCATCAGTGGCGGTAGCGGGAACTATGGCTACACCTTC.

This clonotype was detected a few times. The CDR3 coding sequence is TGCGCCAGCAGCCAGTCTACCGGGACAGGGTACGAGCAGTACTTC. It translates to CASSQSTGTGYEQYF. The gene calls are TRBV4-1 and TRBJ2-7; TRBD1 aligns across 9 bases. The CDR3 consists of 15 residues. The V gene's germline CDR1 is MGHRA and CDR2 YSYEKL. The ends lost 3 bases at V and 4 bases at J; junction bases unmatched: 7.

The gene calls are TRBV20-1 and TRBJ2-7; D assignment may be TRBD1 or TRBD2 (5 bases each). The CDR3 covers 11 residues. In germline, CDR1 is DFQATT, CDR2 SNEGSKA (reference sequence). The CDR3 bases are TGCAGCGTTGGGGGAAGCCGGGGGCAGTACTTC. As protein: CSVGGSRGQYF.

V is TRBV19 and J is TRBJ2-2; 10 bases are a match to TRBD2. The CDR3 spans 14 residues. Germline V gives CDR1 LNHDA, CDR2 SQIVND (reference sequence). Trimming cost V 4 bases and J 6 bases; bases outside gene matches: 2. This chain's CDR3 is CASSTAGGAGELFF. CDR3 DNA: TGTGCCAGTAGTACAGCGGGAGGGGCCGGGGAGCTGTTTTTT.